The 27 T cell receptor beta chains in this list originate from one sample, sequenced in a study of T-cell memory formation after mild COVID-19. A single record per CDR3 protein comes from TCRdb applying MiXCR to the 5' RACE reads. The sample carries about 430,000 distinct CDR3 sequences, approximately 19% recorded once. The source material was PBMCs or a T cell subset sorted from them (not recorded which). Receptors originate from a young man who had mild COVID-19 (a few samples of this study predate the infection). Cell type and time point are not known.

The chain carries TRBV7-2 and TRBJ1-5; 8 bases map to TRBD1. The germline V gene has CDR1 SGHTA and CDR2 FQGNSA. The J segment lost 5 bases and the V segment lost 1 base, leaving 4 bases of the junction unmatched. The length of the CDR3 is 15 residues. CDR3 nucleotides: TGTGCCAGCAGCTTAGACAGGGGGGTTTATCAGCCCCAGCATTTT. This encodes CASSLDRGVYQPQHF.

In this sample, this clonotype turned up many times. V is TRBV7-2 and J is TRBJ2-1, with 10 positions matching TRBD2. Looked up from germline, CDR1 is SGHTA and CDR2 is FQGNSA. Trimming took 5 bases from V and 7 from J; bases not matched to a gene: 14. The CDR3 runs to 17 residues. The CDR3 DNA follows: TGTGCCAGCAGCCTCACCCCTTCTAGCGGGGGTCTAAATGAGCAGTTCTTC. Amino acid sequence: CASSLTPSSGGLNEQFF.

This clonotype was seen a handful of times. The genes are TRBV29-1 and TRBJ2-3, with D hard to call. V lost 2 bases to trimming and J lost 2 bases, with 11 bases between them. Germline assignment: CDR1 SQVTM and CDR2 ANQGSEA. The CDR3 consists of 14 residues. CDR3 nucleotide sequence: TGCAGCGTTGAAATTCTGGTTACCACAGATACGCAGTATTTT. Its protein product is CSVEILVTTDTQYF.

This sequence joins TRBV12-3 or TRBV12-4 and TRBJ2-3; 9 bases are shared with TRBD2. The CDR3 length is 16 residues. The V gene end was trimmed by 3 bases and the J gene end by 0 bases; junction bases not matched to a gene: 4. The CDR3 loop is CASSLDTSGSTDTQYF. The CDR3 DNA reads TGTGCCAGCAGTTTGGATACTAGCGGGAGCACAGATACGCAGTATTTT.

V and J are TRBV19 and TRBJ1-1; D remains ambiguous. Germline CDR1 reads LNHDA; CDR2 reads SQIVND (reference sequence). There are 13 residues in the CDR3. The germline V and J ends were trimmed by 2 bases and 1 base, with 5 bases remaining between them. The CDR3 protein is CASSIRENTEAFF. The CDR3 DNA reads as TGTGCCAGTAGTATAAGAGAGAACACTGAAGCTTTCTTT.

The genes are TRBV7-6 and TRBJ2-5, with a tentative D call TRBD1 (7 bases). This CDR3 has 14 residues. Per the germline V gene, CDR1 is SGHVS and CDR2 is FNYEAQ. Deletions cut 5 bases from V and 5 bases from J, with 15 bases between. The CDR3: CASSAGQPPETQYF. For the CDR3, the DNA is TGTGCCAGCAGCGCGGGACAGCCCCCCGAGACCCAGTACTTC.

This clonotype was observed a few times. This chain connects TRBV20-1 to TRBJ2-1; TRBD2 matches at 9 bases. The CDR3 runs to 13 residues. The V gene end was trimmed by 5 bases and the J gene end by 10 bases; junction bases not matched to a gene: 9. In germline, CDR1 is DFQATT, CDR2 SNEGSKA (reference sequence). The CDR3 protein is CSAERGGASEQFF. CDR3 DNA sequence: TGCAGTGCTGAGCGCGGGGGGGCCTCAGAGCAGTTCTTC.

This sequence joins TRBV5-1 and TRBJ1-2; 8 nucleotides match TRBD1. There are 14 residues in the CDR3. The ends lost 3 bases at V and 6 bases at J; junction bases unmatched: 7. Germline CDR1 and CDR2: SGHRS and YFSETQ. The CDR3 loop reads CASSSTGGVNGYTF. The CDR3 DNA follows: TGCGCCAGCAGCTCCACAGGGGGAGTCAATGGCTACACCTTC.

This chain joins TRBV27 and TRBJ1-1; weak D call: TRBD1 (5 bases). This CDR3 comprises 16 residues. The V gene's germline CDR1 is MNHEY and CDR2 SMNVEV (reference sequence). V gave up 5 bases and J gave up 3 bases, with 19 bases separating them. CDR3 sequence reads: CASSALRGEQDTEAFF. The CDR3 DNA is TGTGCCAGCAGTGCCCTCCGGGGGGAGCAGGACACTGAAGCTTTCTTT.

V is TRBV12-3 or TRBV12-4 and J is TRBJ2-2, with D perhaps matching TRBD1 or TRBD2 (5 bases each). V lost 4 bases and J lost 2, with 14 bases in between. This CDR3 spans 16 amino acids. CDR3 DNA: TGTGCCAGCAGTTACACACCGGGACGAAACACCGGGGAGCTGTTTTTT. This translates into CASSYTPGRNTGELFF.

The rearrangement links TRBV7-9 to TRBJ2-7, with D perhaps TRBD2 (6 bases). Germline values: CDR1 SEHNR, CDR2 FQNEAQ (reference sequence). This CDR3 has 13 residues. V was shortened by 5 bases and J by 7 bases, with 15 bases between the two germline ends. This CDR3 reads CASSVTSTGEQYF. CDR3 nucleotide sequence: TGTGCCAGCAGCGTGACTAGTACGGGGGAGCAGTACTTC.

This clonotype was seen repeatedly, ten times or more. The chain uses TRBV28 and TRBJ2-3; a weak D match, TRBD2 (5 bases). CDR1 MDHEN and CDR2 SYDVKM come from the germline V gene. The CDR3 consists of 16 residues. V was cut by 7 bases and J by 3 bases, with 20 bases left in between. The CDR3 DNA follows: TGTGCCAGCACCGATATGGACTTCGCCGAGACAGATACGCAGTATTTT. Protein product: CASTDMDFAETDTQYF.

The V and J genes are TRBV5-1 and TRBJ2-7; tentatively, D is TRBD2 (6 bases). This CDR3 spans 18 amino acids. Germline CDR1 reads SGHRS; CDR2 reads YFSETQ. V was trimmed by 1 base and J by 3 bases, leaving 23 bases between them. The CDR3 nucleotides are TGCGCCAGCAGCTTGTGGAGTCTCCCCCGGGACTCGGACTACGAGCAGTACTTC. Translated, it gives CASSLWSLPRDSDYEQYF. Using reference TRBV5-1 and TRBJ2-7 for the parts outside the CDR3, the full variable domain is KAGVTQTPRYLIKTRGQQVTLSCSPISGHRSVSWYQQTPGQGLQFLFEYFSETQRNKGNFPGRFSGRQFSNSRSEMNVSTLELGDSALYLCASSLWSLPRDSDYEQYFGPGTRLTVT.

The V and J genes are TRBV20-1 and TRBJ1-4; D is ambiguous. The CDR3 sequence is 14 residues long. The V and J ends lost 4 bases and 0 bases respectively, with 9 bases between them. Germline CDR1 and CDR2: DFQATT and SNEGSKA (reference sequence). The CDR3: CSAIDTSTNEKLFF. CDR3 nucleotide sequence: TGCAGTGCTATTGACACTTCAACTAATGAAAAACTGTTTTTT.

This chain connects TRBV12-3 or TRBV12-4 to TRBJ1-3, with D unresolved. V was cut by 5 bases and J by 3 bases, with 20 bases left in between. The CDR3 is 17 residues long. The CDR3 DNA reads as TGTGCCAGCAGTCAAACCGGACGCGGGTGGGATGGAAACACCATATATTTT. This gives the protein CASSQTGRGWDGNTIYF.

The chain has TRBV20-1 and TRBJ1-1, with D possibly matching TRBD1 (5 bases). Germline values: CDR1 DFQATT, CDR2 SNEGSKA (reference sequence). The CDR3 is 14 amino acids. V was shortened by 1 base and J by 0 bases, with 9 bases between the two germline ends. The CDR3 reads CSARAGGVNTEAFF. The CDR3 DNA reads as TGCAGTGCTAGAGCTGGAGGGGTGAACACTGAAGCTTTCTTT.

This clonotype occurred many times. The V call is TRBV20-1, the J call TRBJ2-3; 8 bases line up with TRBD2. Germline CDR1 and CDR2: DFQATT and SNEGSKA (reference sequence). V lost 6 bases to trimming and J lost 0 bases; unmatched junction nucleotides: 11. The CDR3 is made up of 16 amino acids. CDR3 residues: CSAERASGPSTDTQYF. The CDR3 DNA reads TGCAGTGCCGAGAGGGCTAGCGGGCCCAGCACAGATACGCAGTATTTT.

This clonotype was counted ten times or more. The rearrangement uses TRBV28 and TRBJ2-5, with D perhaps matching TRBD1 or TRBD2 (5 bases each). This CDR3 region has 15 residues. The germline V gene has CDR1 MDHEN and CDR2 SYDVKM. V was cut by 7 bases and J by 2 bases, with 17 bases left in between. The DNA of the CDR3 is TGTGCCAGCAAGAGGGGTGGTGGATCTCAAGAGACCCAGTACTTC. Amino acids: CASKRGGGSQETQYF. Combining the CDR3 with reference TRBV28 and TRBJ2-5 gives the whole variable domain DVKVTQSSRYLVKRTGEKVFLECVQDMDHENMFWYRQDPGLGLRLIYFSYDVKMKEKGDIPEGYSVSREKKERFSLILESASTNQTSMYLCASKRGGGSQETQYFGPGTRLLVL.

Regarding this clonotype: Sequence at one end of the junction differs from germline and may be a read error. The V gene is TRBV10-3, the J gene TRBJ2-7; TRBD2 agrees at 10 bases. This CDR3 spans 14 amino acids. The germline gives CDR1 ENHRY, CDR2 SYGVKD. In DNA form, the CDR3 reads TGTGCCATCAGTGAGCCGACTAGCGGGTACGAGAAGTACTTC. It encodes CAISEPTSGYEKYF.

This clonotype occurred a few times. The chain uses TRBV13 and TRBJ2-7; D may match TRBD1 or TRBD2 (6 bases each). Germline CDR1 and CDR2: PRHDT and FYEKMQ (reference sequence). V was shortened by 3 bases and J by 1 base, with 13 bases between the two germline ends. This CDR3 contains 15 residues. CDR3 in DNA: TGTGCCAGCAGCTTCGGAACGGGGGCATCCTACGAGCAGTACGTC. This codes for CASSFGTGASYEQYV.

This clonotype has just a few counts. The rearrangement links TRBV5-4 to TRBJ1-5; 10 positions match TRBD1. Trimming at V came to 0 bases and at J to 8 bases, leaving 2 bases not matched to a gene. Germline V lookup: CDR1 SGHNT, CDR2 YYREEE (reference sequence). The CDR3 loop spans 14 amino acids. Here the CDR3 reads CASSLGQGAEPQHF. The CDR3 DNA is TGTGCCAGCAGCTTGGGACAGGGGGCTGAGCCCCAGCATTTT. The variable domain in full, completed from reference TRBV5-4 and TRBJ1-5, reads ETGVTQSPTHLIKTRGQQVTLRCSSQSGHNTVSWYQQALGQGPQFIFQYYREEENGRGNFPPRFSGLQFPNYSSELNVNALELDDSALYLCASSLGQGAEPQHFGDGTRLSIL.

The chain has TRBV3-1 and TRBJ2-5, with 9 bases lining up with TRBD2. The ends lost 1 base at V and 5 bases at J; junction bases unmatched: 11. Germline V gene lookup returns CDR1 LGHDT and CDR2 YNNKEL (reference sequence). The CDR3 consists of 17 residues. The CDR3 protein is CASSQGTGLASKETQYF. In DNA, the CDR3 is TGTGCCAGCAGCCAAGGGACTGGACTAGCGAGTAAGGAGACCCAGTACTTC.

This clonotype was observed a handful of times. J is TRBJ1-1 and V is TRBV6-6; D gene unclear. The CDR3 has 13 residues. The V end lost 3 bases, the J end lost 3 bases, and 8 bases lay between the germline ends. The germline V gene has CDR1 MNHNY and CDR2 SVGAGI (reference sequence). The DNA of the CDR3 is TGTGCCAGCAGTTATCAAGTACACACTGAAGCTTTCTTT. Its protein product is CASSYQVHTEAFF.

V and J are TRBV19 and TRBJ2-6; D is unresolved. Trimming removed 4 bases at V and 4 bases at J, with 11 bases between. Germline V CDR1 and CDR2: LNHDA, SQIVND (reference sequence). The CDR3 covers 15 residues. The CDR3 region has the DNA TGTGCCAGTAGTACCCCGAAGGCCGGGGCCAACGTCCTGACTTTC. This encodes CASSTPKAGANVLTF. The whole variable domain, remainder taken from reference TRBV19 and TRBJ2-6, is DGGITQSPKYLFRKEGQNVTLSCEQNLNHDAMYWYRQDPGQGLRLIYYSQIVNDFQKGDIAEGYSVSREKKESFPLTVTSAQKNPTAFYLCASSTPKAGANVLTFGAGSRLTVL.

V gene TRBV5-1 combines with J gene TRBJ2-1, with D hard to call. Germline V lookup: CDR1 SGHRS, CDR2 YFSETQ. This CDR3 comprises 15 residues. Deletions cut 0 bases from V and 4 bases from J, with 11 bases between. The CDR3 is CASSLAHSQYNEQFF. Here the CDR3 DNA reads TGCGCCAGCAGCTTGGCCCACTCCCAATACAATGAGCAGTTCTTC.

This clonotype was seen only a few times. The rearrangement joins TRBV5-1 to TRBJ1-2; the D is unclear. Looked up from germline, CDR1 is SGHRS and CDR2 is YFSETQ. Trimming stripped 1 base from V and 2 bases from J, with 18 bases between. The CDR3 length is 17 residues. The CDR3 nucleotides read TGCGCCAGCAGCTTGTTTTCCCAGGTCCGGCGCAACTATGGCTACACCTTC. It is translated as CASSLFSQVRRNYGYTF.

The chain combines TRBV20-1 with TRBJ2-3; TRBD2 aligns across 10 bases. V gave up 3 bases and J gave up 1 base; unmatched junction bases: 4. CDR3 length: 15 residues. Germline values: CDR1 DFQATT, CDR2 SNEGSKA (reference sequence). The CDR3 loop is CSARVAGGGTDTQYF. As DNA, the CDR3 is TGCAGTGCTAGGGTAGCGGGGGGAGGCACAGATACGCAGTATTTT.